This T cell receptor (beta chain) was found in a study of blood T cell repertoires in COVID-19. The CDR3 covers 16 residues. CDR1 is KGHSH and CDR2 is LQKENI in the germline V gene. V was trimmed by 3 bases and J by 0 bases, leaving 12 bases between them. Original processing notes: Reference gene primer amplification gave estimated nucleated cell counts. The repertoire was sequenced with immunoSEQ multiplex PCR; TCRdb's copy has only in-frame clones and lacks some. That table supplies the V and J calls and clone size; D and trimming were determined from the DNA. The profile shows tens of thousands of clones, about four fifths of them singletons.

This TCR was recovered from a woman aged 80 or older with COVID-19, enrolled during active disease. The rearrangement joins TRBV18 to TRBJ1-3, with a possible D match to TRBD1 (5 bases). Sequenced input: peripheral blood. In DNA form, the CDR3 reads TGTGCCAGCTCACCGCGGGACTTGAGCTCTGGAAACACCATATATTTT. This encodes CASSPRDLSSGNTIYF.